This TCR beta chain was profiled in a study of OX40 agonist ivuxolimab in advanced cancers. With regard to the full study: Ivuxolimab was an agonistic, fully human IgG2 monoclonal antibody directed against OX40 (CD134), a costimulatory receptor. Intravenous ivuxolimab was administered to patients every 2 weeks at six dose levels: 0.01, 0.1, 0.3, 1.5, 3 and 10 mg/kg. Among the 50 to 55 dose-escalation patients, around 19 had hepatocellular carcinoma, roughly 15 melanoma, 9 renal cell carcinoma and 9 head and neck cancer. In the dose-escalation cohort, more than 75% of patients were male, and the mean age was approximately 55 years, with a range of about 20 to 90. Patients were allowed to have had prior anti-PD-1, anti-PD-L1 or anti-CTLA-4 therapy, and approximately 40% of the dose-escalation patients had been treated with checkpoint inhibitors. Partial responses occurred in three dose-escalation patients, of whom one had hepatocellular carcinoma and two had cutaneous melanoma. Peripheral TCRbeta sequencing aimed to test whether ivuxolimab altered TCR sequence diversity and caused clonal T-cell expansion. The paper describes the monotherapy dose-escalation part (N ≈ 52 patients) of the phase I trial of ivuxolimab.

Results the study describes overall, beyond this receptor: At doses of 0.1 to 3.0 mg/kg, clonal expansion of both CD4+ and CD8+ T cells in blood was seen between baseline and week 6. The antigen specificity of the clonally expanded peripheral T cells was not determined. Low levels of normalized T-cell clonal expansion were also seen in some patients who did not respond. On average, CD8+ T cells showed more expanded clones than CD4+ T cells after ivuxolimab. In the 0.1-3.0 mg/kg groups, partial responders were among the patients with the lowest normalized peripheral clonal expansion, particularly in CD8+ T cells.

Patients with a history of autoimmune disease or receiving systemic immunosuppression were excluded from the trial. In every dose cohort, peripheral blood was drawn for TCR sequencing at baseline, cycle 4 day 1, and cycle 7 day 1. The samples were taken from a phase I, first-in-human, multicenter, open-label dose-escalation trial of ivuxolimab. Adults with locally advanced or metastatic melanoma, renal cell, hepatocellular, or head and neck squamous cell carcinoma were enrolled in the trial. Before TCR sequencing, CD4+ and CD8+ T cells were separately sorted from peripheral blood. Trimmed from V: 3 bases; trimmed from J: 6 bases; junction bases lacking a gene match: 2. The germline V gene encodes CDR1 SGHVS and CDR2 FQNEAQ. There are 14 amino acids in the CDR3, from cysteine to phenylalanine inclusive. Only the CDR3 region is kept as DNA, spanning 42 bases read in frame from base 1. With respect to this clone: Its antigen is not yet known. Base-call qualities are not available, and no considerably larger clone is one nucleotide away.

To sequence the TCRbeta CDR3 region, genomic DNA was isolated from the sorted cells. TCRbeta CDR3 regions were sequenced using the immunoSEQ Assay. TCRdb carries this immuneACCESS record with in-frame sequences only. Its versions omit some clonotypes, under half of them owing to an unresolved V gene in the studies checked, with the rest unexplained. The sample yields over 55,000 clones; roughly 84% were counted once. About 0.72% of the sample is taken by the ten largest. This TCR came from an adult with an advanced solid tumor such as melanoma, head and neck, liver or kidney cancer. The material was CD4+ or CD8+ T cells sorted from blood, obtained in a trial of the OX40 agonist ivuxolimab. The sequence links TRBV7-8 to TRBJ1-4, with 9 junctional bases fitting TRBD1. Here is the DNA: TGTGCCAGCAGCTTCGGGACAGGGTATGAAAAACTGTTTTTT. This encodes CASSFGTGYEKLFF.